The present entry profiles one T cell receptor beta chain with its context. This record comes from a study of blood T cell repertoires in COVID-19. Study-level information: Acute-phase and convalescent COVID-19 samples originated in the United States, Italy and Spain. Sources were T cells, B-cell-depleted T cells, or PBMCs; the material itself was cDNA or gDNA.

There are 15 residues in the CDR3. Per the germline V gene, CDR1 is MNHEY and CDR2 is SMNVEV (reference sequence). Trimming cost V 4 bases and J 4 bases; bases outside gene matches: 4. Original analysis: Amplification from reference gene primers served as the basis for estimated nucleated cell counts. TCRdb's copy holds only in-frame clones and misses some; the assay was immunoSEQ multiplex PCR. V and J calls and clone size are as listed in that table; D and trimming were resolved from the DNA. This sample yields 70,000 or so clones, of which just over 85% are seen a single time; roughly a tenth belongs to the top ten.

Sequenced material: peripheral blood. This chain links TRBV27 with TRBJ2-2, with 9 bases fitting TRBD2. The receptor comes from a man aged 65 to 85 with active or convalescent COVID-19. CDR3 DNA: TGTGCCAGCAGTTCGTGGACTAGCGCCACCGGGGAGCTGTTTTTT. Protein product: CASSSWTSATGELFF.